The clone carrying this TCR beta chain showed up just a few times. Its specificity is unknown. TCRdb passed the 5' RACE reads through MiXCR, listing each CDR3 protein once. The sample holds over 450,000 distinct CDR3 sequences, roughly 12% seen once. The sample belongs to a study of CD8 T cells in ankylosing spondylitis. Study-wide results and caveats: As reported, disease-linked clones showed significant enrichment in matched ankylosing spondylitis synovial fluid. Seemingly characteristic of ankylosing spondylitis blood was a TCR beta motif consisting of about 8 highly homologous variants.

This clonotype was sampled from a male donor with ankylosing spondylitis. The sequenced sample was blood, either unsorted or a sorted T cell fraction (not recorded which).

In DNA, the CDR3 is TGCAGTGCTAGGGACACAGGGGGCGCAGATACGCAGTATTTT. It encodes CSARDTGGADTQYF. The rearrangement joins TRBV20-1 to TRBJ2-3; 9 bases agree with TRBD1. With 3 bases clipped from V and 4 bases from J, the junction kept 5 bases outside the gene matches. From germline, CDR1 is DFQATT and CDR2 SNEGSKA (reference sequence). The CDR3 has 14 amino acids.